This T cell receptor beta chain was obtained from a study of T-cell memory formation after mild COVID-19. TCRdb processed the 5' RACE reads anew with MiXCR; each CDR3 protein has one entry. The sample has around 470,000 distinct CDR3 sequences; about 19% are singletons. Germline lookup yields CDR1 MGHRA and CDR2 YSYEKL. The CDR3 is made up of 15 amino acids. V lost 1 base, J lost 8 bases, and 6 bases stayed unmatched. The sample consisted of PBMCs or a T cell subset sorted from them (not recorded which). This clonotype was sampled from an adult woman who had mild COVID-19 (a few samples of this study predate the infection). Cell type and time point are not known. The rearrangement links TRBV4-1 to TRBJ2-1; 9 bases align to TRBD2. Written as DNA, the CDR3 is TGCGCCAGCAGCCAAGTCGGCGGGGGGGCCTATGAGCAGTTCTTC. Residues: CASSQVGGGAYEQFF.